The 14 T cell receptor beta chains given below trace back to one sample, sequenced in a study of graft-versus-host responses after intestinal transplantation. No antigens are known for them. Assay used: immunoSEQ multiplex PCR; TCRdb lists only in-frame clones, some missing. The sample has about 50,000 clones, about nine tenths seen once. The sample consisted of unstimulated CD4+ T cells sorted from spleen or lymph node cells, taken before transplant. The receptors were gathered from a human donor who was the organ donor for an intestinal transplant.

The DNA for the CDR3 is TGTGCCAGCAGCTTAGTATTGGGAAGGAATGAGCAGTTCTTC. This translates into CASSLVLGRNEQFF. The genes are TRBV11-1 and TRBJ2-1; no reliable D call. CDR3 size: 14 residues. The V and J ends lost 1 base and 7 bases respectively, with 11 bases between them. CDR1 SGHAT and CDR2 FQDESV come from the germline V gene (reference sequence). Full variable domain (rest looked up from reference TRBV11-1 and TRBJ2-1): EAEVAQSPRYKITEKSQAVAFWCDPISGHATLYWYRQILGQGPELLVQFQDESVVDDSQLPKDRFSAERLKGVDSTLKIQPAELGDSAMYLCASSLVLGRNEQFFGPGTRLTVL.

The rearrangement links TRBV6-5 to TRBJ1-4, with TRBD1 as a possible D gene (5 bases). This CDR3 is built from 14 residues. V was trimmed by 2 bases and J by 3 bases, leaving 7 bases between them. In germline, CDR1 is MNHEY, CDR2 SVGAGI. The chain's CDR3 is CASSYRGPNEKLFF. The DNA of the CDR3 is TGTGCCAGCAGTTACAGGGGCCCTAATGAAAAACTGTTTTTT.

This chain links TRBV6-6 with TRBJ2-5; D ambiguous. Germline-derived CDR1 and CDR2 are MNHNY and SVGAGI (reference sequence). CDR3 length: 12 amino acids. V was clipped by 4 bases and J by 5 bases, with 8 bases between them. The CDR3 DNA is TGTGCCAGCAGTTTCCCCGAGGAGACCCAGTACTTC. Protein: CASSFPEETQYF.

The table lists this clone with a count of one. J is TRBJ1-5 and V is TRBV27; maybe TRBD1 (5 bases). V shed 1 base and J shed 4 bases, with 11 bases lying between them. This CDR3 has 15 residues. The germline gives CDR1 MNHEY, CDR2 SMNVEV (reference sequence). Here the CDR3 reads CASSLWGSINQPQHF. The CDR3 region has the DNA TGTGCCAGCAGTTTATGGGGGTCAATTAATCAGCCCCAGCATTTT.

This clone was found once. The rearrangement links TRBV2 to TRBJ2-7; TRBD1 might be the D (6 bases). Germline V gene lookup returns CDR1 SNHLY and CDR2 FYNNEI. The CDR3 has 11 residues. The germline V and J ends were trimmed by 7 bases and 5 bases, with 9 bases remaining between them. This CDR3 is CASTGAHEQYF. The CDR3 bases are TGTGCCAGCACAGGGGCCCACGAGCAGTACTTC. The full variable domain, with the rest looked up from reference TRBV2 and TRBJ2-7, is EPEVTQTPSHQVTQMGQEVILRCVPISNHLYFYWYRQILGQKVEFLVSFYNNEISEKSEIFDDQFSVERPDGSNFTLKIRSTKLEDSAMYFCASTGAHEQYFGPGTRLTVT.

The chain uses TRBV6-6 and TRBJ2-6; 7 bases are shared with TRBD2. From germline, CDR1 is MNHNY and CDR2 SVGAGI (reference sequence). V shed 6 bases and J 2 bases; nucleotides not matched to a gene: 7. The CDR3 is made up of 16 amino acids. The CDR3 nucleotides are TGTGCCAGCAGGGGCAGGGAGGGGACTGGGGCCAACGTCCTGACTTTC. Amino acid sequence: CASRGREGTGANVLTF.

V usage is TRBV5-8 and J usage is TRBJ2-3; D remains unclear. The V gene lost 3 bases and the J gene lost 5 bases, with 16 bases spanning the gap. The CDR3 sequence is 15 residues long. Germline V gene sequence: CDR1 SGHTS, CDR2 YDEGEE. The DNA for the CDR3 is TGTGCCAGCAGCTGGCCTAGGGCGACGCGAGATACGCAGTATTTT. Translation gives CASSWPRATRDTQYF.

This chain uses TRBV19 with TRBJ2-5; perhaps D is TRBD1 or TRBD2 (5 bases each). The germline gives CDR1 LNHDA, CDR2 SQIVND (reference sequence). The CDR3 consists of 18 residues. V was shortened by 3 bases and J by 0 bases, with 20 bases between the two germline ends. The CDR3, as DNA: TGTGCCAGTAGTATGGGCAGGGCAGGGACCCAAAACCAAGAGACCCAGTACTTC. Translation: CASSMGRAGTQNQETQYF.

A single count supports this clone. The chain combines TRBV6-5 with TRBJ2-2; maybe TRBD1 (6 bases). Trimming pared 7 bases from V and 4 bases from J, leaving 13 bases between. This CDR3 spans 14 amino acids. From germline, CDR1 is MNHEY and CDR2 SVGAGI. The CDR3 DNA sequence: TGTGCCAGCACCGCCCGGGACACCACCGGGGAGCTGTTTTTT. Amino acids: CASTARDTTGELFF.

The genes are TRBV5-1 and TRBJ2-3; TRBD2 aligns across 7 bases. This CDR3 spans 14 amino acids. The germline CDR1 and CDR2 sequences are SGHRS and YFSETQ. Trimming took 5 bases from V and 0 from J; bases not matched to a gene: 3. CDR3 sequence reads: CASRVAGSTDTQYF. As DNA, the CDR3 is TGCGCCAGCAGAGTAGCGGGTAGCACAGATACGCAGTATTTT.

This chain connects TRBV4-1 to TRBJ1-1, with D possibly matching TRBD1 (6 bases). This CDR3 is 18 amino acids long. The V end lost 0 bases, the J end lost 6 bases, and 23 bases lay between the germline ends. Germline CDR1 MGHRA, CDR2 YSYEKL. As DNA, the CDR3 is TGCGCCAGCAGCCAAGATTGGGTTGTGGGGGGGCGGGCCCCTGAAGCTTTCTTT. Amino acids: CASSQDWVVGGRAPEAFF.

J is TRBJ1-3 and V is TRBV5-1, with D perhaps matching TRBD1 (5 bases). In germline, CDR1 is SGHRS, CDR2 YFSETQ. Trimming took 0 bases from V and 3 from J, leaving 7 bases between them. This CDR3 has 14 residues. The CDR3 protein is CASSLAGGGNTIYF. The CDR3, as DNA: TGCGCCAGCAGCTTGGCCGGGGGTGGAAACACCATATATTTT.

CDR3 in amino acids: CASSLLANTGELFF. In DNA form, the CDR3 reads TGTGCCAGCAGCTTACTAGCGAACACCGGGGAGCTGTTTTTT. The chain joins TRBV7-3 to TRBJ2-2; the D is unclear. Germline lookup yields CDR1 SGHTA and CDR2 FQGTGA. Trimming took off 2 bases at V and 0 bases at J, with 4 bases between the two ends. The CDR3 length is 14 residues.

The rearrangement uses TRBV28 and TRBJ1-4; TRBD1 aligns across 9 bases. The CDR3 is 17 amino acids. The V gene's germline CDR1 is MDHEN and CDR2 SYDVKM. V gave up 5 bases and J gave up 8 bases; unmatched junction bases: 15. CDR3 sequence reads: CASSPYGKWDRAEKLFF. The CDR3 DNA reads TGTGCCAGCAGTCCTTATGGGAAGTGGGACAGGGCGGAAAAACTGTTTTTT.